This entry lists 14 T cell receptor beta chains sequenced from one sample in a study of OX40 agonist ivuxolimab in advanced cancers. Repertoires were generated with immunoSEQ multiplex PCR, while TCRdb's copy carries only in-frame clones and drops some. The sample carries 55,000 to 90,000 clones, about four fifths recorded once. This specimen was CD4+ or CD8+ T cells sorted from blood, taken in a trial of the OX40 agonist ivuxolimab. Receptor source: an adult with an advanced solid tumor such as melanoma, head and neck, liver or kidney cancer.

This clone appeared once. The chain carries TRBV5-4 and TRBJ1-4, with a tentative D call TRBD1 (6 bases). The CDR3 runs 16 residues. V was trimmed by 0 bases and J by 8 bases, leaving 17 bases between them. The germline gives CDR1 SGHNT, CDR2 YYREEE (reference sequence). CDR3 DNA: TGTGCCAGCAGCTTGGGGGCCCGGGGGGCGGGCGAAAAACTGTTTTTT. It translates to CASSLGARGAGEKLFF.

V gene TRBV5-6 combines with J gene TRBJ2-3; D is unclear. Deletions cut 0 bases from V and 6 bases from J, with 11 bases between. CDR1 is SGHDT and CDR2 is YYEEEE in the germline V gene. The length of the CDR3 is 14 residues. This CDR3 is CASSLEFRADTQYF. The CDR3 DNA reads TGTGCCAGCAGCTTGGAGTTTCGCGCGGATACGCAGTATTTT.

This clone ranks as medium-sized. The CDR3 loop is CSVRGGPSGGAIYEQYF. Written as DNA, the CDR3 is TGCAGCGTACGAGGAGGTCCTAGCGGGGGGGCAATTTACGAGCAGTACTTC. The chain recombines TRBV29-1 with TRBJ2-7, with 12 bases matching TRBD2. This CDR3 has 17 amino acids. V gave up 6 bases and J gave up 4 bases; unmatched junction bases: 16. Germline CDR1 and CDR2: SQVTM and ANQGSEA.

This chain uses TRBV5-1 with TRBJ2-7; 9 nucleotides agree with TRBD1. The junction had 10 bases not matched to a gene; V was cut back by 3 bases and J by 6 bases. From germline, CDR1 is SGHRS and CDR2 YFSETQ. The CDR3 runs to 15 residues. CDR3 DNA: TGCGCCAGCAGCTCGCGAGGGACAGGGCTGGGCGAGCAGTACTTC. Translating gives CASSSRGTGLGEQYF.

This sequence joins TRBV19 and TRBJ1-2, with 8 bases aligning to TRBD1. Germline lookup yields CDR1 LNHDA and CDR2 SQIVND (reference sequence). The CDR3 has 14 amino acids. J lost 5 bases, V lost 5 bases, and 7 bases had no gene match. The DNA of the CDR3 is TGTGCCAGTAGTGAGGGAGACAGGGGTTATGGCTACACCTTC. It translates to CASSEGDRGYGYTF. Full variable domain (rest looked up from reference TRBV19 and TRBJ1-2): DGGITQSPKYLFRKEGQNVTLSCEQNLNHDAMYWYRQDPGQGLRLIYYSQIVNDFQKGDIAEGYSVSREKKESFPLTVTSAQKNPTAFYLCASSEGDRGYGYTFGSGTRLTVV.

The V gene is TRBV28, the J gene TRBJ1-1; D is possibly TRBD1 (5 bases). The V end was cut by 6 bases, the J end by 8 bases, with 10 bases between. This CDR3 comprises 11 residues. Germline V CDR1 and CDR2: MDHEN, SYDVKM. CDR3 loop: CASSRRTEAFF. CDR3 nucleotide sequence: TGTGCCAGCAGCCGAAGGACAGAAGCTTTCTTT.

The rearrangement uses TRBV7-9 and TRBJ2-1; D is perhaps TRBD2 (7 bases). V was shortened by 5 bases and J by 12 bases, with 14 bases between the two germline ends. The CDR3 has 12 amino acids. CDR1 and CDR2 from the germline V gene are SEHNR and FQNEAQ (reference sequence). CDR3 sequence reads: CASSPSGGGQFF. The CDR3 bases are TGTGCCAGCAGCCCATCGGGGGGCGGGCAGTTCTTC.

This chain links TRBV11-2 with TRBJ2-3; D is unclear. CDR3 length: 14 amino acids. CDR1 and CDR2 (germline): SGHAT, FQNNGV. V lost 5 bases and J 1 base, leaving 10 bases between the germline ends. The CDR3: CASSGRWGTDTQYF. The DNA of the CDR3 is TGTGCCAGCAGCGGAAGATGGGGCACAGATACGCAGTATTTT.

The V gene is TRBV28, the J gene TRBJ2-7, with 8 positions matching TRBD1. The CDR3 extends over 15 amino acids. J gave up 2 bases and V 6 bases, and 9 bases lay outside the gene matches. Per the germline V gene, CDR1 is MDHEN and CDR2 is SYDVKM. The chain's CDR3 is CASSDRGQGTYEQYF. CDR3 nucleotide sequence: TGTGCCAGCAGCGATAGAGGACAGGGAACCTACGAGCAGTACTTC.

The rearrangement joins TRBV2 to TRBJ2-5; TRBD2 might be the D (5 bases). Germline V gene data show CDR1 as SNHLY and CDR2 as FYNNEI. CDR3 length: 14 amino acids. V lost 7 bases and J lost 7, with 19 bases in between. DNA for the CDR3: TGTGCCAGCACCGACATTAGCGCCGTTGGGACCCAGTACTTC. Translated, it gives CASTDISAVGTQYF. Looking up the rest from reference TRBV2 and TRBJ2-5 gives the full variable domain: EPEVTQTPSHQVTQMGQEVILRCVPISNHLYFYWYRQILGQKVEFLVSFYNNEISEKSEIFDDQFSVERPDGSNFTLKIRSTKLEDSAMYFCASTDISAVGTQYFGPGTRLLVL.

J is TRBJ1-6 and V is TRBV11-3; D unclear. The ends were cut back, 3 bases at V and 5 bases at J, with 11 bases in the middle. The CDR3 extends over 15 amino acids. From germline, CDR1 is SGHNT and CDR2 YENEEA. CDR3 nucleotides: TGTGCCAGCAGCTTGAGCGGGCAGGATAATTCACCCCTCCACTTT. Protein: CASSLSGQDNSPLHF.

CDR3 region: CASSLTGTNSDTQYF. As DNA, the CDR3 is TGTGCCAGCAGCTTAACCGGGACAAACTCAGATACGCAGTATTTT. The chain recombines TRBV7-9 with TRBJ2-3, with a possible D match to TRBD1 (6 bases). The CDR3 spans 15 residues. Trimming shortened V by 2 bases and J by 4 bases, and 13 bases separated the two germline ends. Germline lookup yields CDR1 SEHNR and CDR2 FQNEAQ (reference sequence).

This chain joins TRBV6-5 and TRBJ2-1, with D maybe TRBD2 (5 bases). V shed 4 bases and J shed 6 bases, with 16 bases lying between them. This CDR3 contains 15 residues. Germline lookup yields CDR1 MNHEY and CDR2 SVGAGI. The CDR3 coding sequence is TGTGCCAGCAGTTCCGCACTCAGCCGGGGCAATGAGCAGTTCTTC. This translates into CASSSALSRGNEQFF.

The chain has TRBV5-1 and TRBJ1-2; 7 bases line up with TRBD1. The CDR3 sequence is 14 residues long. Losses at the gene ends were 4 bases for V and 4 bases for J; bases not matched to a gene: 7. Germline lookup yields CDR1 SGHRS and CDR2 YFSETQ. CDR3: CASSQDRNGYGYTF. CDR3 bases: TGCGCCAGCAGCCAGGACAGGAATGGCTATGGCTACACCTTC. The complete variable domain, with remaining parts taken from reference TRBV5-1 and TRBJ1-2, reads KAGVTQTPRYLIKTRGQQVTLSCSPISGHRSVSWYQQTPGQGLQFLFEYFSETQRNKGNFPGRFSGRQFSNSRSEMNVSTLELGDSALYLCASSQDRNGYGYTFGSGTRLTVV.